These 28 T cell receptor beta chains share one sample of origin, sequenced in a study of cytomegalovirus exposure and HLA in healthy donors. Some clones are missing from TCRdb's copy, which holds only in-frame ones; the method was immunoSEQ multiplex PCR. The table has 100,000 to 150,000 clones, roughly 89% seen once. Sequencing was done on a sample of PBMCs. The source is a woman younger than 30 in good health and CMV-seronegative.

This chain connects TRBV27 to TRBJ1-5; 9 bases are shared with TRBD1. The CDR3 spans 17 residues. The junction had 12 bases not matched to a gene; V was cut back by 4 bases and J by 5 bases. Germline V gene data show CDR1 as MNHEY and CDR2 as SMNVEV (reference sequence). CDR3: CASSSLRTGEFDQPQHF. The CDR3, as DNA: TGTGCCAGCAGTTCCCTTAGGACAGGGGAATTTGATCAGCCCCAGCATTTT.

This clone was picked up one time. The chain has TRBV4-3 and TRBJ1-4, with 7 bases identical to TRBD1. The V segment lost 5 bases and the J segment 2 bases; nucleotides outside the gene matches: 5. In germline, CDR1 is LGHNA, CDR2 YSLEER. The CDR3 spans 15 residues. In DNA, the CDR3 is TGCGCCAGCAGCGTTGGGACAGTTACTAATGAAAAACTGTTTTTT. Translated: CASSVGTVTNEKLFF.

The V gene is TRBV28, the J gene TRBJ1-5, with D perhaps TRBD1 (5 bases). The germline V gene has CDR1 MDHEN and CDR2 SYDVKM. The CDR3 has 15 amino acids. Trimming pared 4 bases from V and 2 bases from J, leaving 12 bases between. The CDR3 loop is CASSSQGERNQPQHF. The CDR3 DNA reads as TGTGCCAGCAGTTCCCAGGGTGAACGCAATCAGCCCCAGCATTTT.

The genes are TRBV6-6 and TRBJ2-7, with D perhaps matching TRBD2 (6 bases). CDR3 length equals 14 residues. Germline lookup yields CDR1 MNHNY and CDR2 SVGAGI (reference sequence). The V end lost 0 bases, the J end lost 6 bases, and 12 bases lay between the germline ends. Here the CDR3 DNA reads TGTGCCAGCAGTTACTCCCTGGGGGAGGTCGAGCAGTACTTC. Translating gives CASSYSLGEVEQYF.

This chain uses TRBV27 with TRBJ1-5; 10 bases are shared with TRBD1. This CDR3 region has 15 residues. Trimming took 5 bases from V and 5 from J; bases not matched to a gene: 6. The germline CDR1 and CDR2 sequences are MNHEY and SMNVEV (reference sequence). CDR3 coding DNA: TGTGCCAGCAGTCCGGGACAGGGGAACCATCAGCCCCAGCATTTT. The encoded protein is CASSPGQGNHQPQHF.

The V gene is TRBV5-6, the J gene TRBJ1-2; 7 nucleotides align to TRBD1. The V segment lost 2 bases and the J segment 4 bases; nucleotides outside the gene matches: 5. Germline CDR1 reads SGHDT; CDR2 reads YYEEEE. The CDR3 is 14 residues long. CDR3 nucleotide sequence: TGTGCCAGCAGCTTCAGGACAGGCAGCTATGGCTACACCTTC. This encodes CASSFRTGSYGYTF. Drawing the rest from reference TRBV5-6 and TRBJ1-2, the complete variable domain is DAGVTQSPTHLIKTRGQQVTLRCSPKSGHDTVSWYQQALGQGPQFIFQYYEEEERQRGNFPDRFSGHQFPNYSSELNVNALLLGDSALYLCASSFRTGSYGYTFGSGTRLTVV.

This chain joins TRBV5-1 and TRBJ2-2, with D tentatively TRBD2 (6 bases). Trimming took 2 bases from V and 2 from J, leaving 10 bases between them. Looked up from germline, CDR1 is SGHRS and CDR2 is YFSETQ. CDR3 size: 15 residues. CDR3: CASSFSLANTGELFF. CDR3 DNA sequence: TGCGCCAGCAGCTTTTCACTAGCAAACACCGGGGAGCTGTTTTTT.

In nucleotides, the CDR3 is TGCGCCAGCAGCTCTGGACTAGCGGGGGCCCCCACCCGGTTGAATGAGCAGTTCTTC. It yields the protein CASSSGLAGAPTRLNEQFF. This rearrangement joins TRBV5-1 to TRBJ2-1; 13 bases line up with TRBD2. The V gene's germline CDR1 is SGHRS and CDR2 YFSETQ. The CDR3 is 19 amino acids. V shed 3 bases and J 7 bases; nucleotides not matched to a gene: 16.

The chain's CDR3 is CASSRGDPAVSELFF. CDR3 DNA sequence: TGTGCCAGCAGCCGGGGGGACCCCGCCGTAAGTGAGCTGTTTTTT. This chain joins TRBV9 and TRBJ2-2; 7 bases are a match to TRBD2. CDR3 size: 15 residues. Per the germline V gene, CDR1 is SGDLS and CDR2 is YYNGEE. J gave up 11 bases and V 4 bases, and 14 bases lay outside the gene matches.

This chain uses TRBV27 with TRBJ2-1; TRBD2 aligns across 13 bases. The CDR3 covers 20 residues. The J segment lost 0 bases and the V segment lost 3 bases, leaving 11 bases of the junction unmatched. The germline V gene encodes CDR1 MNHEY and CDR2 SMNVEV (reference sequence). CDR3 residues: CASSFPTSGRPNSSYNEQFF. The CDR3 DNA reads TGTGCCAGCAGTTTCCCGACTAGCGGGAGGCCGAACAGCTCCTACAATGAGCAGTTCTTC.

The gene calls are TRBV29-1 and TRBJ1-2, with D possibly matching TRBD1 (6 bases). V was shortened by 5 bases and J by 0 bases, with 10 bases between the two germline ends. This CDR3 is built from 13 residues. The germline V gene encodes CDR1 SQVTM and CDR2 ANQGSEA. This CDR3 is CSVSQGPNYGYTF. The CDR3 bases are TGCAGCGTTTCCCAGGGGCCTAACTATGGCTACACCTTC.

The CDR3 loop is CAWSTGGPYGYTF. CDR3 DNA sequence: TGTGCCTGGAGCACAGGGGGCCCCTATGGCTACACCTTC. The gene calls are TRBV30 and TRBJ1-2, with TRBD1 matching over 9 bases. The ends lost 3 bases at V and 4 bases at J; junction bases unmatched: 3. CDR3 length: 13 residues. Looked up from germline, CDR1 is GTSNPN and CDR2 is SVGIG (reference sequence).

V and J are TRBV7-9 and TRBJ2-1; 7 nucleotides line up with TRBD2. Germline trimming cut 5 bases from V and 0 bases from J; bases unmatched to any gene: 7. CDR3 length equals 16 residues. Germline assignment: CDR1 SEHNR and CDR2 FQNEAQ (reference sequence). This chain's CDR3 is CASSPGTTTSYNEQFF. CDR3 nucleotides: TGTGCCAGCAGCCCCGGGACTACCACCTCCTACAATGAGCAGTTCTTC.

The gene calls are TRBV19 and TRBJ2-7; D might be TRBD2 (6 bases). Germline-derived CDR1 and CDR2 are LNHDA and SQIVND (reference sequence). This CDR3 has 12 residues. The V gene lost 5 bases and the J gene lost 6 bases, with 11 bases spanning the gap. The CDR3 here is CASSFGGLEQYF. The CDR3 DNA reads TGTGCCAGTAGTTTCGGGGGACTCGAGCAGTACTTC.

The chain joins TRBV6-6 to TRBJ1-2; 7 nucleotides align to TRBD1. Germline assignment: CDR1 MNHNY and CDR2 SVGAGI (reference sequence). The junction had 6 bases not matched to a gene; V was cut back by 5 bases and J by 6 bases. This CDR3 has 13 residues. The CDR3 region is CASSDREGDGYTF. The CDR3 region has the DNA TGTGCCAGCAGTGACAGGGAAGGTGATGGCTACACCTTC.

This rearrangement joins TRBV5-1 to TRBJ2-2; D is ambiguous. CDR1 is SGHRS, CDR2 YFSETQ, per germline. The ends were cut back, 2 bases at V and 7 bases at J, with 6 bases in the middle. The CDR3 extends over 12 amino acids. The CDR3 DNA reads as TGCGCCAGCAGCTTTGACATCGGGGAGCTGTTTTTT. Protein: CASSFDIGELFF. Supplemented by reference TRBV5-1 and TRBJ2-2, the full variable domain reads KAGVTQTPRYLIKTRGQQVTLSCSPISGHRSVSWYQQTPGQGLQFLFEYFSETQRNKGNFPGRFSGRQFSNSRSEMNVSTLELGDSALYLCASSFDIGELFFGEGSRLTVL.

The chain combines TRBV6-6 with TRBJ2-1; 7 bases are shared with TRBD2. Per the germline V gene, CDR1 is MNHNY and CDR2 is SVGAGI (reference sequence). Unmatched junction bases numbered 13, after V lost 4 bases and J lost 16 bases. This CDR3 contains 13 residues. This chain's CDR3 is CASSSGGGPFPFF. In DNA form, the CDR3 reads TGTGCCAGCAGTTCGGGGGGTGGTCCCTTCCCCTTCTTC.

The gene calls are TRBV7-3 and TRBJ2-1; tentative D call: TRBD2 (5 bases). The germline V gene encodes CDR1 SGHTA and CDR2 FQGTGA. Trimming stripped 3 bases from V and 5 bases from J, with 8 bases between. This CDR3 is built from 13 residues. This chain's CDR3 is CASSLDLNNEQFF. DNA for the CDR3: TGTGCCAGCAGCTTGGACTTAAACAATGAGCAGTTCTTC.

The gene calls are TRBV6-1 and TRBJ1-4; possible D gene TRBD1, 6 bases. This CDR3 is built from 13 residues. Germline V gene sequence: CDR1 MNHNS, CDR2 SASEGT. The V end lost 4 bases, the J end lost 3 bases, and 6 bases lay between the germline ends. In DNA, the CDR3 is TGTGCCAGCAGTGGGACAGCTAATGAAAAACTGTTTTTT. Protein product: CASSGTANEKLFF.

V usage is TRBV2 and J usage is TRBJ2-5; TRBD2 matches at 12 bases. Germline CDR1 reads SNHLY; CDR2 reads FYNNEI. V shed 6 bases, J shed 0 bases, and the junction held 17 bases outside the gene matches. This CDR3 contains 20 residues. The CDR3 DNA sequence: TGTGCCAGCAGCAATAGCGGGACTAGCGGGCATAGGAGGTACCAAGAGACCCAGTACTTC. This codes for CASSNSGTSGHRRYQETQYF.

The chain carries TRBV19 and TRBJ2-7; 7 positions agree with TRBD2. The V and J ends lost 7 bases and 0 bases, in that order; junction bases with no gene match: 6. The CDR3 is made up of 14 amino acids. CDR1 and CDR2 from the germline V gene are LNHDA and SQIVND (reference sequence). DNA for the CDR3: TGTGCCAGTAATTCTGGCGGGAGCTCCTACGAGCAGTACTTC. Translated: CASNSGGSSYEQYF.

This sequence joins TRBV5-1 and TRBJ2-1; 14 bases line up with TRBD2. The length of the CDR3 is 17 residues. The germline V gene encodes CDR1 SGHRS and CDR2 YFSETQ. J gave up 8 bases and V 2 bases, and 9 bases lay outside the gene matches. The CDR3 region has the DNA TGCGCCAGCAGCTTCTTAGGGACTAGCGGGAGTGGGTATGAGCAGTTCTTC. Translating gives CASSFLGTSGSGYEQFF.

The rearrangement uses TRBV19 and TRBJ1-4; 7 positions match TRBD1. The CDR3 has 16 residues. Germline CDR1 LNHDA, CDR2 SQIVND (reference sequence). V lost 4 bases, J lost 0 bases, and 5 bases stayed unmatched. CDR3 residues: CASSTRQGPTNEKLFF. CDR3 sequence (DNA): TGTGCCAGTAGTACAAGACAGGGTCCAACTAATGAAAAACTGTTTTTT. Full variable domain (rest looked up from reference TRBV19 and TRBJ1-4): DGGITQSPKYLFRKEGQNVTLSCEQNLNHDAMYWYRQDPGQGLRLIYYSQIVNDFQKGDIAEGYSVSREKKESFPLTVTSAQKNPTAFYLCASSTRQGPTNEKLFFGSGTQLSVL.

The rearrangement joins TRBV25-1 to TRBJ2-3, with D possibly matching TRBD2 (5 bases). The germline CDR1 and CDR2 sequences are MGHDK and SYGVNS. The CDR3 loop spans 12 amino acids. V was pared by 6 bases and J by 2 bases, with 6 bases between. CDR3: CASRDSTDTQYF. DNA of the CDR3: TGTGCCAGCAGGGACTCCACAGATACGCAGTATTTT.

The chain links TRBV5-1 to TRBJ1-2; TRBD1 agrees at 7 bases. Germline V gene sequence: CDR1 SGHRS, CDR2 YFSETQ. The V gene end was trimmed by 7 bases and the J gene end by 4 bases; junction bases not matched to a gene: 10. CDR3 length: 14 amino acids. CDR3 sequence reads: CASGELGGAYGYTF. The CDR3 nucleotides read TGCGCCAGCGGGGAGTTAGGGGGCGCCTATGGCTACACCTTC.

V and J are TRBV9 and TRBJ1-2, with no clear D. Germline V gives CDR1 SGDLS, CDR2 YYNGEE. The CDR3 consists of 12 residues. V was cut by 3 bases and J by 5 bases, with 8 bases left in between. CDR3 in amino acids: CASSDRTYGYTF. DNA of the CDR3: TGTGCCAGCAGCGATCGGACTTATGGCTACACCTTC.

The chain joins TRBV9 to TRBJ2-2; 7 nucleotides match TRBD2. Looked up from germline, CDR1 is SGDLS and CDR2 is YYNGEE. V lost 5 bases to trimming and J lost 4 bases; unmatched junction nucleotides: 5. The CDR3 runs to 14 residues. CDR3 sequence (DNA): TGTGCCAGCAGACCGGGGGGAGGCACCGGGGAGCTGTTTTTT. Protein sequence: CASRPGGGTGELFF.

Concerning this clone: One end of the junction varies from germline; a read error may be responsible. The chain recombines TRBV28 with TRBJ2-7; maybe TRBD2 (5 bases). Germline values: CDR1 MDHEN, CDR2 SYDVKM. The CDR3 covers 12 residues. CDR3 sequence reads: CASSLAGWLPLF. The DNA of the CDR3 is TGTGCCAGCAGTTTAGCGGGTTGGCTCCCCCTCTTC.